The rows below give T cell receptor beta chains drawn from one sample of a study of blood T cell repertoires in COVID-19. TCRdb keeps only in-frame clones here, not all; method: immunoSEQ multiplex PCR. The sample consists of under 200,000 clones, 86% of them appearing once. Sequencing was performed on PBMCs or T cells enriched from blood (not recorded which). Source of these receptors: a man aged 40-55 years with acute COVID-19. CDR3s include the opening cysteine and the closing phenylalanine or tryptophan. The order of the fields is J gene, V gene, D gene, clone size, CDR3 DNA, CDR3 protein. A D gene is named only where the DNA matches it firmly. Clone size is not always given. Where it is, it says once, few, many or a class for expanded clones.

j_gene: TRBJ1-2
v_gene: TRBV2
d_gene: -
abundance: -
CDR3nt: TGTGCCAGCAGTGACAGGGCTAACTATGGCTACACCTTC
CDR3aa: CASSDRANYGYTF

j_gene: TRBJ1-5
v_gene: TRBV28
d_gene: TRBD1
abundance: -
CDR3nt: TGTGCCAGCAGATCGGGACAGGGGTCTATGAGCAATCAGCCCCAGCATTTT
CDR3aa: CASRSGQGSMSNQPQHF

j_gene: TRBJ1-2
v_gene: TRBV5-1
d_gene: TRBD1
abundance: -
CDR3nt: TGCGCCAGCAGAACGGGACAGGGCGTATTCTATGGCTACACCTTC
CDR3aa: CASRTGQGVFYGYTF

j_gene: TRBJ2-2
v_gene: TRBV27
d_gene: TRBD2
abundance: -
CDR3nt: TGTGCCAGCGGCCTACTAGCGGGAGGAACTAACACCGGGGAGCTGTTTTTT
CDR3aa: CASGLLAGGTNTGELFF

j_gene: TRBJ1-3
v_gene: TRBV5-1
d_gene: -
abundance: -
CDR3nt: TGCGCCAGCAGCTTGGGACAGACCTCTGGAAACACCATATATTTT
CDR3aa: CASSLGQTSGNTIYF

j_gene: TRBJ2-2
v_gene: TRBV30
d_gene: TRBD2
abundance: once
CDR3nt: TGTGCCTGGAGCTTAGCGGGAGTGCGCACCGGGGAGCTGTTTTTT
CDR3aa: CAWSLAGVRTGELFF

j_gene: TRBJ1-1
v_gene: TRBV18
d_gene: TRBD1
abundance: -
CDR3nt: TGTGCCAGCTCACCAGGACAGGGGTACGGAGCTTTCTTT
CDR3aa: CASSPGQGYGAFF

j_gene: TRBJ1-5
v_gene: TRBV6-5
d_gene: -
abundance: -
CDR3nt: TGTGCCAGCAGGGCTACAGGTGGGCTTGATCAGCCCCAGCATTTT
CDR3aa: CASRATGGLDQPQHF

j_gene: TRBJ1-3
v_gene: TRBV6-5
d_gene: TRBD1
abundance: -
CDR3nt: TGTGCCAGCAGGAGCGGACAGGGGAGAAACACCATATATTTT
CDR3aa: CASRSGQGRNTIYF

j_gene: TRBJ1-4
v_gene: TRBV20-1
d_gene: -
abundance: -
CDR3nt: TGCAGTGCTCGTGAAACTGCAACTAATGAAAAACTGTTTTTT
CDR3aa: CSARETATNEKLFF

j_gene: TRBJ1-1
v_gene: TRBV4-1
d_gene: -
abundance: -
CDR3nt: TGCGCCAGCAGCCAAGAAGGGGGTAGAAGGGATGCTTTCTTT
CDR3aa: CASSQEGGRRDAFF

j_gene: TRBJ1-1
v_gene: TRBV2
d_gene: TRBD1
abundance: -
CDR3nt: TGTGCCAGCGAACAGGGGGTACACACTGAAGCTTTCTTT
CDR3aa: CASEQGVHTEAFF

j_gene: TRBJ1-3
v_gene: TRBV7-2
d_gene: TRBD1
abundance: -
CDR3nt: TGTGCCAGCAGCCTCAAGGGGGCGCCTGGAAACACCATATATTTT
CDR3aa: CASSLKGAPGNTIYF

j_gene: TRBJ2-7
v_gene: TRBV5-1
d_gene: TRBD2
abundance: -
CDR3nt: TGCGCCAGCAGCTTCGGACTAGCGGGAGGATCATCCTACGAGCAGTACTTC
CDR3aa: CASSFGLAGGSSYEQYF

j_gene: TRBJ2-3
v_gene: TRBV4-3
d_gene: TRBD2
abundance: -
CDR3nt: TGCGCCAGCAGCCAAGATTGGGTAGCGGGGCCAGATACGCAGTATTTT
CDR3aa: CASSQDWVAGPDTQYF

j_gene: TRBJ2-1
v_gene: TRBV10-3
d_gene: -
abundance: -
CDR3nt: TGTGCCATCAGTGAGCTGCGGGAGCAGTTCTTC
CDR3aa: CAISELREQFF

j_gene: TRBJ2-4
v_gene: TRBV30
d_gene: TRBD1
abundance: once
CDR3nt: TGTGCCTGGAAAACAGGGGTGGACATTCAGTACTTC
CDR3aa: CAWKTGVDIQYF

j_gene: TRBJ2-1
v_gene: TRBV5-1
d_gene: TRBD2
abundance: -
CDR3nt: TGCGCCAGCACAATCACTAGCGGGCATGAGCAGTTCTTC
CDR3aa: CASTITSGHEQFF

j_gene: TRBJ1-2
v_gene: TRBV7-6
d_gene: -
abundance: -
CDR3nt: TGTGCCAGCAGCTTATCGTATGGCTACACCTTC
CDR3aa: CASSLSYGYTF

j_gene: TRBJ2-2
v_gene: TRBV25-1
d_gene: -
abundance: -
CDR3nt: TGTGCCACCCTGGCCCGAACCGGGGAGCTGTTTTTT
CDR3aa: CATLARTGELFF

j_gene: TRBJ1-1
v_gene: TRBV10-3
d_gene: TRBD1
abundance: -
CDR3nt: TGTGCCATTGGGGACAGGGCGGACACTGAAGCTTTCTTT
CDR3aa: CAIGDRADTEAFF

j_gene: TRBJ2-5
v_gene: TRBV10-3
d_gene: -
abundance: -
CDR3nt: TGTGCCATCAGTGATTCGACATACAAAGAGACCCAGTACTTC
CDR3aa: CAISDSTYKETQYF

j_gene: TRBJ2-7
v_gene: TRBV7-4
d_gene: -
abundance: -
CDR3nt: TGTGCCAGCATCCAACCCACGAAGGGGGAGGGATCCTACGAGCAGTACTTC
CDR3aa: CASIQPTKGEGSYEQYF

j_gene: TRBJ2-3
v_gene: TRBV6-5
d_gene: -
abundance: -
CDR3nt: TGTGCCAGCAGCTCACCAGGGACAGATACGCAGTATTTT
CDR3aa: CASSSPGTDTQYF

j_gene: TRBJ2-1
v_gene: TRBV3-1/TRBV3-2
d_gene: TRBD2
abundance: -
CDR3nt: TGTGCCAGCAGTCCTCCCCCGTGGCGTGGCGCGGGAGTTCGATTTTCCTACAATGAGCAGTTCTTC
CDR3aa: CASSPPPWRGAGVRFSYNEQFF

j_gene: TRBJ1-2
v_gene: TRBV5-4
d_gene: -
abundance: -
CDR3nt: TGTGCCAGCACCCCGACGGGGACAACCGGCTACACCTTC
CDR3aa: CASTPTGTTGYTF

j_gene: TRBJ1-1
v_gene: TRBV7-9
d_gene: -
abundance: once
CDR3nt: TGTGCCAGCAGCTCGATAGGACACCTTAACACTGAAGCTTTCTTT
CDR3aa: CASSSIGHLNTEAFF

j_gene: TRBJ2-7
v_gene: TRBV2
d_gene: -
abundance: -
CDR3nt: TGTGCCAGCAGTGACGAGGTCTACGAGCAGTACTTC
CDR3aa: CASSDEVYEQYF

j_gene: TRBJ2-3
v_gene: TRBV19
d_gene: -
abundance: few
CDR3nt: TGTGCCAGTAGTCCGGAAGGACAGCTATCCACAGATACGCAGTATTTT
CDR3aa: CASSPEGQLSTDTQYF

j_gene: TRBJ2-7
v_gene: TRBV9
d_gene: -
abundance: once
CDR3nt: TGTGCCAGCAGCGCCGGGACTCCTGCCTACGAGCAGTACTTC
CDR3aa: CASSAGTPAYEQYF

j_gene: TRBJ2-1
v_gene: TRBV29-1
d_gene: TRBD2
abundance: -
CDR3nt: TGCAGCGGCCTAGCGGCCCTCGGAGGGTGGCAGTTCTTC
CDR3aa: CSGLAALGGWQFF

j_gene: TRBJ2-7
v_gene: TRBV9
d_gene: -
abundance: -
CDR3nt: TGTGCCAGCAGCCTCGGGCCCCAGACAGGTACCTACGAGCAGTACTTC
CDR3aa: CASSLGPQTGTYEQYF

j_gene: TRBJ1-4
v_gene: TRBV29-1
d_gene: TRBD1
abundance: -
CDR3nt: TGCAGCGTTGTTCAGGGGGCTAATGAAAAACTGTTTTTT
CDR3aa: CSVVQGANEKLFF

j_gene: TRBJ2-6
v_gene: TRBV11-2
d_gene: TRBD1
abundance: -
CDR3nt: TGTGCCACCTGGGACAGTGGCTCTGGGGCCAACGTCCTGACTTTC
CDR3aa: CATWDSGSGANVLTF

j_gene: TRBJ2-1
v_gene: TRBV27
d_gene: -
abundance: -
CDR3nt: TGTGCCAGCAGTTCCGGGACACCCAATGAGCAGTTCTTC
CDR3aa: CASSSGTPNEQFF

j_gene: TRBJ1-4
v_gene: TRBV19
d_gene: -
abundance: once
CDR3nt: TGTGCCAGTATATCGGAAGGGGATTATGGAAAACTGTTTTTT
CDR3aa: CASISEGDYGKLFF

j_gene: TRBJ2-1
v_gene: TRBV27
d_gene: -
abundance: -
CDR3nt: TGTGCCAGCAGTCGGGGGTTATCCTACAATGAGCAGTTCTTC
CDR3aa: CASSRGLSYNEQFF

j_gene: TRBJ2-4
v_gene: TRBV5-8
d_gene: TRBD1
abundance: -
CDR3nt: TGTGCCAGCAGCTTGGCCGACAGGGGTGGGACCAAAAACATTCAGTACTTC
CDR3aa: CASSLADRGGTKNIQYF

j_gene: TRBJ2-3
v_gene: TRBV5-3
d_gene: TRBD2
abundance: once
CDR3nt: TGTGCCAGAAGCCTAGCGGGGCCAGATACGCAGTATTTT
CDR3aa: CARSLAGPDTQYF

j_gene: TRBJ2-1
v_gene: TRBV12-5
d_gene: -
abundance: -
CDR3nt: TGTGCTAGTGGTTTGTCGCCGGGACTTAATGAGCAGTTCTTC
CDR3aa: CASGLSPGLNEQFF

j_gene: TRBJ2-3
v_gene: TRBV9
d_gene: -
abundance: once
CDR3nt: TGTGCCAGCAATCGCCTGACTAGCACAGATACGCAGTATTTT
CDR3aa: CASNRLTSTDTQYF

j_gene: TRBJ1-4
v_gene: TRBV14
d_gene: -
abundance: -
CDR3nt: TGTGCCAGCAGCCAAGGAACAGGTGCAACTAATGAAAAACTGTTTTTT
CDR3aa: CASSQGTGATNEKLFF

j_gene: TRBJ1-5
v_gene: TRBV6-2/TRBV6-3
d_gene: TRBD1
abundance: -
CDR3nt: TGTGCCAGCCGCCGGACAGGGGCCGATCAGCCCCAGCATTTT
CDR3aa: CASRRTGADQPQHF

j_gene: TRBJ2-1
v_gene: TRBV6-1
d_gene: -
abundance: -
CDR3nt: TGTGCCAGCAGTGATCGTACAGGGTGGAACAATGAGCAGTTCTTC
CDR3aa: CASSDRTGWNNEQFF

j_gene: TRBJ2-2
v_gene: TRBV5-1
d_gene: TRBD1
abundance: -
CDR3nt: TGCGCCAGCAGCCTCCTCGGGACAGAAAGTGTCGGGGAGCTGTTTTTT
CDR3aa: CASSLLGTESVGELFF

j_gene: TRBJ1-3
v_gene: TRBV10-3
d_gene: -
abundance: -
CDR3nt: TGTGCCATCAGTACGCTTTTGAGCTCTGGAAACACCATATATTTT
CDR3aa: CAISTLLSSGNTIYF

j_gene: TRBJ1-1
v_gene: TRBV5-8
d_gene: TRBD1
abundance: -
CDR3nt: TGTGCCAGCAGATATCGGACAGGGGCAATAGTGAACACTGAAGCTTTCTTT
CDR3aa: CASRYRTGAIVNTEAFF

j_gene: TRBJ1-2
v_gene: TRBV3-1/TRBV3-2
d_gene: TRBD1
abundance: -
CDR3nt: TGTGCCAGCAGCCAAAACGCCGGGACAGGCACCTCTAACTATGGCTACACCTTC
CDR3aa: CASSQNAGTGTSNYGYTF

j_gene: TRBJ2-7
v_gene: TRBV7-8
d_gene: -
abundance: -
CDR3nt: TGTGCCAGCAGCTTCAGCGGGCAGGCCTACGAGCAGTACTTC
CDR3aa: CASSFSGQAYEQYF

j_gene: TRBJ2-1
v_gene: TRBV7-2
d_gene: TRBD2
abundance: once
CDR3nt: TGTGCCAGCCACCCGGGACTAAGGTACAATGAGCAGTTCTTC
CDR3aa: CASHPGLRYNEQFF

j_gene: TRBJ2-3
v_gene: TRBV2
d_gene: -
abundance: -
CDR3nt: TGTGCCAGCAGTGGGCAGGGTCAACTCACAGATACGCAGTATTTT
CDR3aa: CASSGQGQLTDTQYF

j_gene: TRBJ2-5
v_gene: TRBV9
d_gene: TRBD2
abundance: -
CDR3nt: TGTGCCAGCAGTGAGGGGCTAGCGGGAGGGGAGACCCAGTACTTC
CDR3aa: CASSEGLAGGETQYF